Detailed here is one TCR beta chain. These data originate in a study of blood T cell repertoires in COVID-19. Study overall: Collection of acute and convalescent COVID-19 samples took place in the United States, Italy and Spain. T cells, B-cell-depleted T cells, or PBMCs supplied cDNA or gDNA.

The germline CDR1 and CDR2 sequences are SGHAT and FQNNGV. J lost 1 base, V lost 4 bases, and 7 bases had no gene match. CDR3 size: 18 residues. In the source study's methods: The authors estimated nucleated cell counts from reference gene primer amplification. The method was immunoSEQ multiplex PCR; TCRdb's version includes in-frame clones alone and lacks a portion of them. That table furnishes V, J and clone size, whereas the DNA furnished D and trimming. The sample has around 270,000 clones, roughly 86% seen once; the top ten hold roughly 5%. Patients in Seattle were enrolled during active infection, then followed longitudinally.

The sequenced material came from peripheral blood. The V gene is TRBV11-2, the J gene TRBJ2-6; 10 bases agree with TRBD1. This TCR came from a woman between 55 and 75 years old with COVID-19, enrolled during active disease. For the CDR3, the DNA is TGTGCCAGCAGCTCCGGACAGGGGGGAGGTTCTGGGGCCAACGTCCTGACTTTC. The encoded protein is CASSSGQGGGSGANVLTF.